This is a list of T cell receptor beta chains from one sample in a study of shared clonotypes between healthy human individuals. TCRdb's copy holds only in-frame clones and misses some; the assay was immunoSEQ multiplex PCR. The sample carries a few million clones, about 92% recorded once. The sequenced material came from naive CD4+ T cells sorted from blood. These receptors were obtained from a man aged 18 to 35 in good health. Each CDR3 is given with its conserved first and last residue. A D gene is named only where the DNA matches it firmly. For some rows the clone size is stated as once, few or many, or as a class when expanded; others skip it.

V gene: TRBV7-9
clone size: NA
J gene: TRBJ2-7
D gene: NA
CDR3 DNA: TGTGCCAGCAGCTTAGCGAGACCTTTCCCCTACGAGCAGTACTTC
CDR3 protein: CASSLARPFPYEQYF

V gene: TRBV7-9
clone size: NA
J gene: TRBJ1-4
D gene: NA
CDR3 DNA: TGTGCCAGCAGCCAACAACCCGGGCTTAATGAAAAACTGTTTTTT
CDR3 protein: CASSQQPGLNEKLFF

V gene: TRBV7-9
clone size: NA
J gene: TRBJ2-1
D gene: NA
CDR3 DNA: TGTGCCAGCAGCTTGCGACAACTATCCAATGAGCAGTTCTTC
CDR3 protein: CASSLRQLSNEQFF

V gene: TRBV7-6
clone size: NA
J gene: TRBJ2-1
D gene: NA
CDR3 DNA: TGTGCCAGCAGCATGGGGACCAGCTCCTACAATGAGCAGTTCTTC
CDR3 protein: CASSMGTSSYNEQFF

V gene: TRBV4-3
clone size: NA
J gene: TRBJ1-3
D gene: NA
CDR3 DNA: TGCGCCAGCAGCCAAGACAACGGGCCGGCTACTGGAAACACCATATATTTT
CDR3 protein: CASSQDNGPATGNTIYF

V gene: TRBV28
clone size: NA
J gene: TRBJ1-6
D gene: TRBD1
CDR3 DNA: TGTGCCAGCAGTTTGCTTCTTCCGGGACAGGGGAATTCACCCCTCCACTTT
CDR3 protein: CASSLLLPGQGNSPLHF

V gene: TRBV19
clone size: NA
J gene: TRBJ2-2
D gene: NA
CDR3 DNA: TGTGCCAGTAGTATCCAGTCCACCGGGGAGCTGTTTTTT
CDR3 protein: CASSIQSTGELFF

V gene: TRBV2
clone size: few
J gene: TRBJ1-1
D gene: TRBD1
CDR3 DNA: TGTGCCAGCACGGGGGACAGAGCTGAAGCTTTCTTT
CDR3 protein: CASTGDRAEAFF

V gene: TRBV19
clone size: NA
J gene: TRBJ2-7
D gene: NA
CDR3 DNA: TGTGCCAGTAGTATAGGAGGGGGAGAGTCTCTGTACGAGCAGTACTTC
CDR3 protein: CASSIGGGESLYEQYF

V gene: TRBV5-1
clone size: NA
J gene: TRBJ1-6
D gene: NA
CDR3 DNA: TGCGCCAGCAGCTTGGGGGGGGTTTTTAATTCACCCCTCCACTTT
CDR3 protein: CASSLGGVFNSPLHF

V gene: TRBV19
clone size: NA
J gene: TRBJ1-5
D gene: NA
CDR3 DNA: TGTGCCAGTACCCTCGACACTTATAGCAATCAGCCCCAGCATTTT
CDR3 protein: CASTLDTYSNQPQHF

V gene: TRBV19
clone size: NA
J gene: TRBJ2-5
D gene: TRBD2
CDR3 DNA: TGTGCCAGTAGTACTTCTATCTCCGGGACTAGCATGGGGGAGACCCAGTACTTC
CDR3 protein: CASSTSISGTSMGETQYF

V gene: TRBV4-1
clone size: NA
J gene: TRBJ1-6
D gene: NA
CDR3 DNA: TGCGCCAGCAGCCAAGATAACCGGGGGCTCTCACCCCTCCACTTT
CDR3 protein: CASSQDNRGLSPLHF

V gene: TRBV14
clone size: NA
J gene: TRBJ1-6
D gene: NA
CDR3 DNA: TGTGCCAGCAGCATAAGGGATTCACCCCTCCACTTT
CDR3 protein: CASSIRDSPLHF

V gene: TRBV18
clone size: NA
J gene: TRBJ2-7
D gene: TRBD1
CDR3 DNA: TGTGCCAGCTCACCAGGGACAGGGAGCGGGGAGCAGTACTTC
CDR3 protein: CASSPGTGSGEQYF

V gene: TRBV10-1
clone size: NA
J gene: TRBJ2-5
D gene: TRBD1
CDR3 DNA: TGCGCCAGCAGTGAGTCAAGGACAGGGGCCCAAGAGACCCAGTACTTC
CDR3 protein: CASSESRTGAQETQYF

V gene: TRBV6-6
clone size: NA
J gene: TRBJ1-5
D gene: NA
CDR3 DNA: TGTGCCAGCACCCCCGGGGCAGCTTCTAGCAATCAGCCCCAGCATTTT
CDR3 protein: CASTPGAASSNQPQHF

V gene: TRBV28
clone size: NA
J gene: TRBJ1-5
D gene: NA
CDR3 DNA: TGTGCCAGCAGTTTAGCCGGGCGGCCGAGCAATCAGCCCCAGCATTTT
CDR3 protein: CASSLAGRPSNQPQHF

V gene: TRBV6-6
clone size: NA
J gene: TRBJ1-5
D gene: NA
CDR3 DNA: TGTGCCAGCAGTTCCGGTCAAACGGGGCAGCCCCAGCATTTT
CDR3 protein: CASSSGQTGQPQHF

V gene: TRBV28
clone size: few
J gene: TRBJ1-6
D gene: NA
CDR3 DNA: TGTGCCAGCAGTTCCGGGACATACAGATCACCCCTCCACTTT
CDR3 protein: CASSSGTYRSPLHF

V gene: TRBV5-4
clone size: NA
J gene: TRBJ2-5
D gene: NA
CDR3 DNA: TGTGCCAGCAGCATGACCCAGGAGACCCAGTACTTC
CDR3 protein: CASSMTQETQYF

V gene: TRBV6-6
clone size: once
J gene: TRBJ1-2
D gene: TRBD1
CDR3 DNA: TGTGCCAGCAGTCAAGGACAGGGGGCCTATGGCTACACCTTC
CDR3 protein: CASSQGQGAYGYTF

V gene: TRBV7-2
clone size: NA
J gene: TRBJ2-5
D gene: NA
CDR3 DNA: TGTGCCAGCACCCTCCAAGAGACCCAGTACTTC
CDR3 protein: CASTLQETQYF

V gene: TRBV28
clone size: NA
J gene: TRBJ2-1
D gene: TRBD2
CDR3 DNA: TGTGCCAGCAGTTTAGAGGGACTAGGAAACAATGAGCAGTTCTTC
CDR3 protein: CASSLEGLGNNEQFF

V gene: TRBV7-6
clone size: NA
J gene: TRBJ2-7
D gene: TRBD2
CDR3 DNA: TGTGCCAGCAGCTCTTCAGCGGGGCCCTACGAGCAGTACTTC
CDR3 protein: CASSSSAGPYEQYF

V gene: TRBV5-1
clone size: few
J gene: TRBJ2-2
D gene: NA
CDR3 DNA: TGCGCCAGCAGCTTGGAGGGGGTCGCCGGGGAGCTGTTTTTT
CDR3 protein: CASSLEGVAGELFF

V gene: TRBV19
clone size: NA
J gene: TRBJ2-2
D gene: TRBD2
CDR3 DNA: TGTGCCACACTCCCCCAACCGGGACTAGCGTCGAACACCGGGGAGCTGTTTTTT
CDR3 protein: CATLPQPGLASNTGELFF

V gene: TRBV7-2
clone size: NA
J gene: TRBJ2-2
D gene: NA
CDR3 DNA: TGTGCCAGCAGCTTCAATTCGGTACTAGTGAACACCGGGGAGCTGTTTTTT
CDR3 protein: CASSFNSVLVNTGELFF

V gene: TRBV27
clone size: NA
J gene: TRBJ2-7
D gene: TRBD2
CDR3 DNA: TGTGCCAGCAGGAGAAACAGACTAGCGGGAGTTGGGGACGAGCAGTACTTC
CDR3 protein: CASRRNRLAGVGDEQYF

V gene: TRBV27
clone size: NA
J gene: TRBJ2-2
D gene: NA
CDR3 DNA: TGTGCCAGCAGTTTATCTAGCGGAAAGATCACCGGGGAGCTGTTTTTT
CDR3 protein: CASSLSSGKITGELFF

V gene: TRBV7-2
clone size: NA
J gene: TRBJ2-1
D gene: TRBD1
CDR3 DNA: TGTGCCAGCAGCCCCGACAGGGGAACACACAATGAGCAGTTCTTC
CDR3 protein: CASSPDRGTHNEQFF

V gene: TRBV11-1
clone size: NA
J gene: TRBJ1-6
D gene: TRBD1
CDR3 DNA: TGTGCCAGCAGCCCAGGACAGGGGATTTCACCCCTCCACTTT
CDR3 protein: CASSPGQGISPLHF

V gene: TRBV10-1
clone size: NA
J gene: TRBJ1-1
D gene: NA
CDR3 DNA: TGCGCCAGCAGGGAAGGCAGGGACACTGAAGCTTTCTTT
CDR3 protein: CASREGRDTEAFF

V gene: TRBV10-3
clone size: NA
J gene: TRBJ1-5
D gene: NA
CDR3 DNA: TGTGCCATCGGGTCGACAGAAAATCAGCCCCAGCATTTT
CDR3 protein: CAIGSTENQPQHF

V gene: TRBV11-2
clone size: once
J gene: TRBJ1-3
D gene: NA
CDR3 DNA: TGTGCCAGCAGTCCTTATGGAGTCCGCGCGCTCTCTGGAAACACCATATATTTT
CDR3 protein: CASSPYGVRALSGNTIYF

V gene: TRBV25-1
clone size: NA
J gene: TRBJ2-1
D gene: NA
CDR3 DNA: TGTGCCAGCAGAGGGACTGGCTCCTACAATGAGCAGTTCTTC
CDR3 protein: CASRGTGSYNEQFF

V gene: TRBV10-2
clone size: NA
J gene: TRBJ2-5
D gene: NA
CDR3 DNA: TGCGCCAGCAACGGACAGAGGCAAGAGACCCAGTACTTC
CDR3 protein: CASNGQRQETQYF

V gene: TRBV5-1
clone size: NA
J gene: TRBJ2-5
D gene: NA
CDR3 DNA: TGCGCCAGCAGCCCTGGAGGGTCTCAAGGGGGGGAGACCCAGTACTTC
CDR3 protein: CASSPGGSQGGETQYF

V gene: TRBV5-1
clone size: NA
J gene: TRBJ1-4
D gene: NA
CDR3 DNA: TGCGCCAGCAGCCGAGGACAGATGGGGGAAAAACTGTTTTTT
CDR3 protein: CASSRGQMGEKLFF

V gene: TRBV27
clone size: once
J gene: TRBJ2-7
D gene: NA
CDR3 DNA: TGTGCCAGCAGTGCTAGAGGGGCTTGGCTCGAGCAGTACTTC
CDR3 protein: CASSARGAWLEQYF